One TCR beta chain is described in this entry. Its antigen is not known. Germline V gene lookup returns CDR1 MNHNS and CDR2 SASEGT. The CDR3 totals 14 residues. V shed 5 bases and J shed 0 bases, with 8 bases lying between them. The data are from a study of T cell responses to AZD1222 COVID-19 vaccine. The assay was immunoSEQ multiplex PCR, and TCRdb's table has in-frame clones only and misses some. This sample carries around 190,000 clones, 85% to 95% of them seen once, and the ten largest clones take 1% to 1.5%. Study-wide results and caveats: Most donors were white British, females outnumbered males, and clonal diversity was possibly underestimated. Mapped onto spike, vaccine-associated CD4 TCRs spanned it and were dominant at 160-218 and 743-854. Sampling captured repertoires only after the peak T cell response. In the spike-specific TCR repertoire, nearly half reportedly target unmutated variant regions.

The chain couples TRBV6-1 to TRBJ1-5; D uncertain. This clonotype was sampled from an adult in good health. The sample was peripheral blood, taken on day 0 of AZD1222 vaccination. The DNA of the CDR3 is TGTGCCAGCAGTTTCGGAGATAGCAATCAGCCCCAGCATTTT. Protein: CASSFGDSNQPQHF.